Presented here are 2 T cell receptor beta chains from one specimen sequenced in a study of identical twins. In TCRdb, the 5' RACE reads were re-called with MiXCR into one record per CDR3 protein. In the table there are roughly 1.6 million distinct CDR3 sequences, roughly 35% of which are singletons. Sequenced sample: cord blood. These receptors were collected from a newborn girl in good health.

This clonotype was detected a few times. This chain joins TRBV9 and TRBJ2-3; 11 bases fit TRBD2. The CDR3 contains 16 residues. Germline CDR1 reads SGDLS; CDR2 reads YYNGEE. V trimming: 0 bases; J trimming: 4 bases; junction bases outside the gene matches: 4. DNA for the CDR3: TGTGCCAGCAGCGTAGTACTAGCGGGGGCCTCAGATACGCAGTATTTT. Translation: CASSVVLAGASDTQYF.

The rearrangement links TRBV7-2 to TRBJ2-1, with 7 bases matching TRBD2. The V gene end was trimmed by 1 base and the J gene end by 7 bases; junction bases not matched to a gene: 4. Germline V gene sequence: CDR1 SGHTA, CDR2 FQGNSA. This CDR3 has 14 amino acids. The CDR3 spells CASSLGSGKNEQFF. The CDR3 coding sequence is TGTGCCAGCAGCTTAGGGAGCGGGAAAAATGAGCAGTTCTTC.